The 3 T cell receptor beta chains listed next were all sequenced from one sample in a study of T-cell reconstitution after alpha-beta-depleted transplantation in children. Study results and limitations: After transplant, at about two months, alpha-beta T cells were reportedly derived from several hundred expanded graft clones.

TCRbeta library preparation incorporated unique molecular identifiers. A single record per CDR3 protein comes from TCRdb applying MiXCR to the PCR reads. This table holds fewer than 40,000 distinct CDR3 sequences, approximately 7% found once. These receptors lack a known antigen. The sequencing here drew on peripheral blood, taken 60 days after TCRalphabeta/CD19-depleted stem cell transplant. Every receptor here comes from a child less than two years old who had a stem cell transplant for acute myeloid leukemia, so the T cells may come from the graft donor.

The sample holds many counts of this clonotype. The V gene is TRBV29-1, the J gene TRBJ2-1; TRBD2 agrees at 11 bases. Unmatched junction bases numbered 2, after V lost 7 bases and J lost 3 bases. The germline V gene encodes CDR1 SQVTM and CDR2 ANQGSEA. CDR3 length equals 13 residues. CDR3: CSGLAGGYNEQFF. The DNA for the CDR3 is TGCAGCGGGCTAGCGGGGGGCTACAATGAGCAGTTCTTC.

This clonotype was recorded at least ten times. For the CDR3, the DNA is TGTGCCAGCAGTTTAATTGGGCGGGGGACAGATACGCAGTATTTT. Translation gives CASSLIGRGTDTQYF. The chain employs TRBV28 and TRBJ2-3; TRBD2 agrees at 7 bases. Looked up from germline, CDR1 is MDHEN and CDR2 is SYDVKM. This CDR3 region has 15 residues. Losses at the gene ends were 2 bases for V and 3 bases for J; bases not matched to a gene: 5.

The chain joins TRBV25-1 to TRBJ2-7, with D perhaps matching TRBD1 (6 bases). The CDR3 loop spans 16 amino acids. V lost 3 bases and J lost 2, with 17 bases in between. Germline CDR1 is MGHDK and CDR2 is SYGVNS. This chain's CDR3 is CASSDVLWQGTYEQYF. The CDR3 bases are TGTGCCAGCAGTGACGTTCTCTGGCAGGGGACCTACGAGCAGTACTTC.